This is a list of T cell receptor beta chains from one sample in a study of T cells in Graves' hyperthyroidism and ophthalmopathy. One entry per CDR3 protein results from TCRdb running MiXCR on the multiplex PCR reads. The table records about 350,000 distinct CDR3 sequences, about 18% of them present only once. The sequenced sample consisted of blood. These receptors originate from a woman between 18 and 29 years old with Graves' hyperthyroidism. Each CDR3 is given with its conserved first and last residue. D genes are given only for firm matches. The size of a clone is reported for some rows only, either as once, few or many, or as a class for expanded clones.

V	length	size	J	D	CDR3	DNA
TRBV5-1	14	.	TRBJ2-2	.	CASSIHKANGELFF	TGCGCCAGCAGCATACACAAAGCGAACGGGGAGCTGTTTTTT
TRBV5-1	16	many	TRBJ1-3	.	CASSLDGMAAGNTIYF	TGCGCCAGCAGCTTGGACGGCATGGCGGCTGGAAACACCATATATTTT
TRBV10-1	15	.	TRBJ2-3	.	CASSTITSGTDTQYF	TGCGCCAGCAGTACAATAACATCGGGCACAGATACGCAGTATTTT
TRBV27	15	many	TRBJ1-2	TRBD1	CASRPPGTVSYGYTF	TGTGCCAGCCGCCCACCCGGGACAGTTTCCTATGGCTACACCTTC
TRBV12-3/TRBV12-4	13	many	TRBJ1-1	.	CASQGTGFTEAFF	TGTGCCAGTCAGGGGACGGGGTTCACTGAAGCTTTCTTT
TRBV7-9	14	many	TRBJ2-5	TRBD1	CASSPTGAKETQYF	TGTGCCAGCAGCCCGACAGGGGCGAAAGAGACCCAGTACTTC
TRBV28	15	many	TRBJ2-2	.	CASSLGGGRTGELFF	TGTGCCAGCAGTTTGGGGGGAGGAAGGACCGGGGAGCTGTTTTTT
TRBV20-1	15	many	TRBJ2-6	.	CSALIWGTGANVLTF	TGCAGTGCCCTTATATGGGGGACTGGGGCCAACGTCCTGACTTTC
TRBV4-1	15	many	TRBJ1-2	.	CASSQMDGRPWGYTF	TGCGCCAGCAGCCAGATGGACGGCCGCCCCTGGGGCTACACCTTC
TRBV30	13	many	TRBJ1-2	.	CAWAPGQGHGYTF	TGTGCCTGGGCTCCGGGGCAGGGTCATGGCTACACCTTC
TRBV20-1	13	many	TRBJ2-1	.	CSARDRRGREQFF	TGCAGTGCTAGAGATCGTAGGGGAAGGGAGCAGTTCTTC
TRBV6-5	16	.	TRBJ2-5	.	CASSYSSGRVGETQYF	TGTGCCAGCAGTTACTCTTCCGGGAGAGTGGGAGAGACCCAGTACTTC
TRBV7-9	15	many	TRBJ1-1	TRBD1	CASSPGQGRNTEAFF	TGTGCCAGCAGCCCCGGACAGGGGAGGAACACTGAAGCTTTCTTT
TRBV6-1	16	.	TRBJ2-2	.	CASSPRGPANTGELFF	TGTGCCAGCAGCCCCCGTGGACCCGCGAACACCGGGGAGCTGTTTTTT
TRBV9	18	.	TRBJ1-2	.	CPSSVGFGWDNLNYGYTF	TGTCCCAGCAGCGTAGGATTCGGGTGGGACAACCTGAACTATGGCTACACCTTC
TRBV28	15	.	TRBJ2-7	TRBD1	CASSSPRTGIYEQYF	TGTGCCAGCAGTTCCCCGAGGACAGGGATCTACGAGCAGTACTTC
TRBV9	15	many	TRBJ2-6	.	CASSVAHSGANVLTF	TGTGCCAGCAGCGTAGCTCACTCTGGGGCCAACGTCCTGACTTTC
TRBV12-3/TRBV12-4	16	many	TRBJ1-2	.	CASSLCRLTGNYGYTF	TGTGCCAGCAGTTTATGCAGGCTGACTGGAAACTATGGCTACACCTTC
TRBV25-1	17	many	TRBJ1-2	.	CASSLWDFGGPLDGYTF	TGTGCCAGCAGTCTTTGGGACTTTGGTGGACCCCTGGATGGCTACACCTTC
TRBV6-5	12	many	TRBJ2-7	.	CASSSGSTEQYF	TGTGCCAGCAGTTCAGGATCGACCGAGCAGTACTTC
TRBV28	14	many	TRBJ2-7	.	CASLEGTSSHEQYF	TGTGCCAGCCTGGAGGGGACGTCCTCCCACGAGCAGTACTTC
TRBV15	15	many	TRBJ2-5	TRBD2	CATSRDLASGGTQYF	TGTGCCACCAGCAGAGATTTAGCTAGCGGGGGGACCCAGTACTTC
TRBV10-3	13	many	TRBJ1-1	.	CAITLDRNTEAFF	TGTGCCATCACCCTAGACAGGAACACTGAAGCTTTCTTT
TRBV20-1	15	many	TRBJ2-5	TRBD2	CSARVSSGGWETQYF	TGCAGTGCTAGAGTTTCATCGGGGGGATGGGAGACCCAGTACTTC
TRBV7-8	14	few	TRBJ2-7	.	CASSPTTGTHEQYF	TGTGCCAGCAGCCCAACGACAGGAACCCACGAGCAGTACTTC
TRBV2	17	many	TRBJ2-6	TRBD1	CASAGQGVFPGANVLTF	TGTGCCAGCGCGGGACAGGGGGTCTTCCCTGGGGCCAACGTCCTGACTTTC
TRBV30	14	many	TRBJ1-5	.	CAWSAGTSYQPQHF	TGTGCCTGGAGTGCCGGGACATCCTATCAGCCCCAGCATTTT
TRBV12-3/TRBV12-4	16	.	TRBJ2-6	.	CASSFGASSGANVLTF	TGTGCCAGCAGTTTCGGGGCCAGCTCTGGGGCCAACGTCCTGACTTTC
TRBV6-1	13	.	TRBJ1-2	TRBD1	CASRTLTGSGYTF	TGTGCCAGCAGGACCTTGACAGGGTCTGGCTACACCTTC
TRBV20-1	13	many	TRBJ1-1	.	CSARDPGDTEAFF	TGCAGTGCTAGAGATCCAGGGGACACTGAAGCTTTCTTT
TRBV5-6	13	many	TRBJ1-2	.	CASSAGANYGYTF	TGTGCCAGCAGCGCCGGAGCTAACTATGGCTACACCTTC
TRBV6-5	14	many	TRBJ1-1	TRBD1	CASSFSRGGTEAFF	TGTGCCAGCAGTTTTTCCAGGGGGGGCACTGAAGCTTTCTTT
TRBV20-1	13	many	TRBJ1-1	TRBD1	CSARQGANTEAFF	TGCAGTGCTAGACAGGGGGCGAACACTGAAGCTTTCTTT
TRBV7-2	14	once	TRBJ2-7	.	CASSLIPGYYEQYF	TGTGCCAGCAGCTTAATTCCCGGATACTACGAGCAGTACTTC
TRBV15	14	many	TRBJ2-7	.	CATSRGRGQREQYF	TGTGCCACCAGCAGAGGAAGGGGCCAGCGGGAGCAGTACTTC